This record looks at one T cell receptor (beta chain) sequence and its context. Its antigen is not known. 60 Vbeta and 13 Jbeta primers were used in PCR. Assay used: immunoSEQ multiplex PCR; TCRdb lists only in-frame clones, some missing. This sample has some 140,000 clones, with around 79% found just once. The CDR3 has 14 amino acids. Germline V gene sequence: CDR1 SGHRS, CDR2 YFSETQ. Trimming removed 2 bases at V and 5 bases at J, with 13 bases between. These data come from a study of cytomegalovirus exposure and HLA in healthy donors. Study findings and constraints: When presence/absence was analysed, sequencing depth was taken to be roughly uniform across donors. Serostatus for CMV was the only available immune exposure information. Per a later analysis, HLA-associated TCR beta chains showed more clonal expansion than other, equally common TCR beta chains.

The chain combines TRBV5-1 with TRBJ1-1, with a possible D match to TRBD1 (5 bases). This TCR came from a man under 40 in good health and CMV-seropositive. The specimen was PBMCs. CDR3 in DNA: TGCGCCAGCAGCTTTGACTGGCGGGGGACTGAAGCTTTCTTT. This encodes CASSFDWRGTEAFF.